This TCR beta chain was captured by sequencing in a study of T-cell reconstitution after alpha-beta-depleted transplantation in children. From germline, CDR1 is DFQATT and CDR2 SNEGSKA (reference sequence). V was cut by 3 bases and J by 7 bases, with 19 bases left in between. The CDR3 is made up of 15 amino acids. This clonotype was detected ten times or more. Researchers prepared the TCRbeta library using unique molecular identifiers, the study reports. From the PCR reads, TCRdb called clonotypes with MiXCR, one entry per CDR3 protein. The sample shows some 600,000 distinct CDR3 sequences, 15% to 20% of them seen only once.

The source material was PBMCs from the stem cell graft donor, sampled from the stem cell graft. The J gene is TRBJ2-1, the V gene TRBV20-1; D perhaps matches TRBD1 (6 bases). This sequence was found in a human donor who donated a stem cell graft to a child with acute myeloid leukemia. The CDR3 region is CSASSGQYPTNEQFF. CDR3 bases: TGCAGTGCTAGCTCGGGACAATATCCGACAAATGAGCAGTTCTTC.